This T cell receptor (beta chain) emerged from a study of identical twins. General observations from the study: The authors drew conclusions from cross-sectional statistical analysis rather than following the same donors.

The germline CDR1 and CDR2 sequences are DFQATT and SNEGSKA (reference sequence). Trimming took off 2 bases at V and 9 bases at J, with 8 bases between the two ends. The CDR3 totals 11 residues. MiXCR was run by TCRdb on the 5' RACE reads, yielding one entry per CDR3 protein. This sample has approximately 630,000 distinct CDR3 sequences, with just over 7% found just once. This clonotype was seen a few times. Its antigen remains unknown. This sample also belongs to another study, concerning yellow fever vaccine responses in identical twins.

This clonotype originated in a woman between 18 and 29 years old in good health. Source material: PBMCs. This chain uses TRBV20-1 with TRBJ2-1; D is unclear. CDR3 protein: CSARFAAEQFF. The DNA for the CDR3 is TGCAGTGCTAGATTTGCCGCTGAGCAGTTCTTC.